A selection of T cell receptor beta chains follows, all from one sample in a study of blood T cell repertoires in COVID-19. The assay was immunoSEQ multiplex PCR, and TCRdb's table has in-frame clones only and misses some. The sample contains about 190,000 clones, around 79% of which appear only once. Sequenced: peripheral blood. The receptors stem from a man aged 50 to 60 who had recovered from COVID-19. Both conserved end residues are part of each CDR3. A D gene is named only where the DNA matches it firmly. Clone size is not always given. Where it is, it says once, few, many or a class for expanded clones.

abundance	v_gene	d_gene	j_gene	CDR3nt	CDR3aa
few	TRBV18	TRBD2	TRBJ2-1	TGTGCCAGCTCACCAACGAGGACTAGCGGGAGGAATGAGCAGTTCTTC	CASSPTRTSGRNEQFF
NA	TRBV6-6	NA	TRBJ2-3	TGTGCCAGCAGTCACGCCGCTAGCGTCGGCACAGATACGCAGTATTTT	CASSHAASVGTDTQYF
NA	TRBV5-4	TRBD1	TRBJ2-1	TGTGCCAGCAGCCCCGACAGGGGGATGTACAATGAGCAGTTCTTC	CASSPDRGMYNEQFF
few	TRBV28	NA	TRBJ1-1	TGTGCCAGCAGCTCGCAGGGATTGAAAGCTTTCTTT	CASSSQGLKAFF
NA	TRBV11-2	TRBD2	TRBJ2-3	TGTGCCAGCAGCTTCACGGCGGGAGGGGGAGATACGCAGTATTTT	CASSFTAGGGDTQYF
NA	TRBV19	TRBD1	TRBJ2-7	TGTGCCAGTAGTATCCGACAGGGGGGACCCTACGAGCAGTACTTC	CASSIRQGGPYEQYF
NA	TRBV19	NA	TRBJ1-2	TGTGCCAGTAGTCGACAGACCCAGTTATTTAACTATGGCTACACCTTC	CASSRQTQLFNYGYTF
few	TRBV30	NA	TRBJ2-7	TGTGCCTGGAGCTTGGGCTTATACGAGCAGTACTTC	CAWSLGLYEQYF
NA	TRBV15	NA	TRBJ1-6	TGTGCCACCAGCAGGCAGTATGCACCCCTCCACTTT	CATSRQYAPLHF
NA	TRBV28	NA	TRBJ2-7	TGTGCCAGCAGTCTAAACTACGAGCAGTACTTC	CASSLNYEQYF
NA	TRBV5-1	TRBD1	TRBJ2-1	TGCGCCAGCTCGTCCGGACAGGGGTACAATGAGCAGTTCTTC	CASSSGQGYNEQFF
once	TRBV5-4	TRBD1	TRBJ1-4	TGTGCCAGCAGCTCGCGCGCGGGACAGATAAATGAAAAACTGTTTTTT	CASSSRAGQINEKLFF
few	TRBV11-2	NA	TRBJ1-1	TGTGCCAGCAGCCTACAGGTGAACACTGAAGCTTTCTTT	CASSLQVNTEAFF
NA	TRBV5-1	TRBD2	TRBJ2-2	TGCGCCAGCAGCCGAAAGACACTAGCGGGAGGGCTTAGGGAGCTGTTTTTT	CASSRKTLAGGLRELFF
NA	TRBV29-1	TRBD1	TRBJ1-1	TGCAGCGTTTACCAGGGGGCGAGCTATGAAGCTTTCTTT	CSVYQGASYEAFF
few	TRBV6-4	NA	TRBJ2-3	TGTGCCAGCAGTTTAAATAGCGGAGGCACAGATACGCAGTATTTT	CASSLNSGGTDTQYF
NA	TRBV3-1/TRBV3-2	TRBD2	TRBJ2-1	TGTGCCAGCAGCCAAGTGGCAGCGGGAGTCCTCCCGCAGTTCTTC	CASSQVAAGVLPQFF
NA	TRBV9	NA	TRBJ2-3	TGTGCCAGCAGCCCGGGTCCCCAGGGTGGTACGCAGTATTTT	CASSPGPQGGTQYF
NA	TRBV6-5	TRBD2	TRBJ2-7	TGTGCCAGCAGTTATACTAGCGGGAACCACGAGCAGTACTTC	CASSYTSGNHEQYF
NA	TRBV11-2	NA	TRBJ2-7	TGTGCCAGCAGCGCGAGGGCGGTGGGCGAGCAGTACTTC	CASSARAVGEQYF